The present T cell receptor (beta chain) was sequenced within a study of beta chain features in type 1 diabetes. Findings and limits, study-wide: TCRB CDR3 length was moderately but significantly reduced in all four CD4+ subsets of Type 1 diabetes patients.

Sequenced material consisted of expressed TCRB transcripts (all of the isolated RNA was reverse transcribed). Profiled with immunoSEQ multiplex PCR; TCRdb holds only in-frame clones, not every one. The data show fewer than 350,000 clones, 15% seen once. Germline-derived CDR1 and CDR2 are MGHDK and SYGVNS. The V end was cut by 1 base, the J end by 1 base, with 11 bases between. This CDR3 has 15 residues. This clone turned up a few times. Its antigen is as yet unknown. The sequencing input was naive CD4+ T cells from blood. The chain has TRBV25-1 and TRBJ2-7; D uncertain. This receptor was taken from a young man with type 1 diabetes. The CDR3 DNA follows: TGTGCCAGCAGTGAATTAGGCGGCAAGTCCTACGAGCAGTACTTC. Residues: CASSELGGKSYEQYF.